This TCR beta chain was retrieved from a study of cytomegalovirus exposure and HLA in healthy donors (dated by TCRdb to 2016 to 2017). With regard to the full study: An earlier analysis of 587 of the donors reported approximately 260 Gb of sequence data and around 120 million unique TCR beta sequences obtained from 180 million or so T cells. To predict cytomegalovirus infection status, the study brought together high-throughput TCR immunosequencing, statistical association of individual TCRs with disease status, and machine learning. Every repertoire in the discovery cohort had been generated on one and the same sequencing platform. The genetic ancestry cluster associated with self-reported Caucasian donors included over 65% of the 398 genotyped donors. An early release covering around 630 HLA-typed donors comprised 250 to 350 gigabases of sequencing data and around 85 million unique TCR sequences. Besides the first cohort of approximately 670 subjects, a separate validation cohort made up of 120 different subjects was used. The study profiled the T cell repertoires of some 610 subjects by immunosequencing and related them to cytomegalovirus serostatus. Class I and class II HLA loci were covered by the typing at four-digit resolution. Because of strong linkage in the cohort, four to six DR-DQ haplotypes were treated as single units for association and clustering. A later analysis re-examined previously published TCR beta repertoires from roughly 720 donors and added high-resolution HLA genotyping to investigate patterns of TCR occurrence. The study aimed to test whether cataloging public T cell receptors could reveal signatures of past pathogen exposure. The number of typed donors differed by locus: roughly 629-630 for A, B, C, DRB1 and DQB1; 522 for DQA1; over 600 for DPA1; and some 470 for DPB1. Genome-wide SNP genotypes for about 60% of the 666 donors were used in a later genetic analysis, which treated that subset as a discovery cohort. The later analysis used no new phenotypic data to find candidate immune exposures, relying instead on TCR beta sequences and their occurrence across donors. An earlier analysis of approximately 640 of the donors applied high-throughput TCR beta sequencing to assess whether each TCR beta V gene segment acted as functional or pseudogenic. Donor age, sex, ethnicity and CMV serostatus were compiled alongside the repertoire data. Across some 400 genotyped donors of the cohort, an average of approximately 200,000 unique TCR beta nucleotide sequences per donor were sequenced, and around 20% of those sequences were non-productive.

Libraries were made using the immunoSEQ multiplex PCR assay. The multiplex PCR relied on a mix of 60 forward primers for TCR Vbeta segments and 13 reverse primers for TCR Jbeta segments. The CDR3 region of rearranged TCR beta genes was amplified from genomic DNA by a multiplex PCR assay. On the Illumina HiSeq System, the amplified TCR beta libraries were sequenced as 87-base-pair reads. The original methods were these. A later analysis counted some 74 million unique TCR beta chains across the 550 to 800 repertoires, and roughly 10 million of these chains were shared by at least two donors. Raw reads were error-corrected and collapsed into unique sequences with a nearest-neighbor algorithm that merged closely related sequences to remove PCR and sequencing errors. V, D and J gene segments were assigned by aligning CDR3 sequences to IMGT reference sequences. For a sequence to be retained, at least a six-nucleotide match to both a V gene segment and a J gene segment was required. A rearrangement counted as productive if the CDR3 had no stop codons and remained in frame with V and J, and every other rearrangement counted as non-productive. CDR3 was defined by IMGT convention, running from the second conserved V-encoded cysteine to the conserved J-encoded phenylalanine. In an earlier analysis of roughly 580 of the donors, sequences lacking an unambiguous match to a single V gene segment were excluded. In an earlier analysis of a few hundred of the donors, V segments were called functional above 56.7% productive rearrangements and were called segregating when the between-donor standard deviation exceeded 5%. A statistical classification framework was developed to diagnose cytomegalovirus status using the catalog of TCR beta chain sequences. A later analysis assigned V and J genes by comparing TCR nucleotide sequences with IMGT/GENE-DB human TR gene sequences. Using the TCRdist pipeline, a later analysis assigned CDR3 sequences along with most-parsimonious VDJ recombination scenarios. In a later analysis, each TCR beta chain was defined by its CDR3 amino acid sequence together with its V-gene family, and reads lacking a unique V-gene family were excluded. As a way to deal with suspected cross-contamination and a sequencing artifact, a later analysis dropped 450 to 700 nucleotide sequences that were highly shared and had low generation probability. A later analysis calculated a clonal expansion index for each public chain from normalized within-repertoire ranks of inferred template counts. In a later analysis, generation probabilities were computed using a VDJ recombination model fitted to out-of-frame rearrangements, and the results were checked against IGoR. In a later analysis, TCR-TCR, TCR-HLA and TCR-CMV co-occurrence was scored with hypergeometric tests, and a repertoire-size bias correction was applied to TCR pairs. To estimate false discovery rates, a later analysis permuted the HLA or CMV assignments 20 times. A later analysis grouped co-occurring TCRs with DBSCAN, adding TCRdist sequence similarity when clustering within HLA-allele-positive subsets. For co-occurrence clustering, repertoires with fewer than 30,000 or more than 120,000 public chains were excluded, along with five or six repertoires with anomalous nucleotide sharing. In TCRdb, the immuneACCESS table is reduced to in-frame sequences with V and J assigned. These tables do not hold every clone; where another copy was compared, an unresolved V gene accounts for under half, and the others remain unexplained. V and J calls and clone size are copied from that table; D and trimming were computed from the DNA. This sample has 100,000 to 140,000 clones in its table, and 65% to 85% of those were observed once. The biggest ten clones account for 2% to 3% of the sample.

Taken from cysteine to phenylalanine, the CDR3 has 15 residues. Just CDR3 DNA is preserved here, 45 bases in frame from base 1. Trimming leaves V shorter by 3 bases and J shorter by 9 bases, with the junction holding 5 bases beyond the gene matches. The germline V gene provides CDR1 SGHRS and CDR2 YFSETQ. General findings and caveats noted by the study authors: CMV serostatus was the only immune exposure information available for the cohort. A cluster of highly shared sequence variants was judged likely to be a technical artifact of the sequencing pipeline. A later analysis found that most CMV-associated TCR beta chains appeared HLA-restricted, with HLA associations seemingly driven largely by CMV exposure. The authors suggested that the approach could potentially be extended to other disease states and immunological phenotypes. In this cohort, only TCR beta chains were sequenced, and detectable features were limited by the absence of alpha or paired-chain data. Cytomegalovirus status was reported to be diagnosed by the classifier with high specificity and sensitivity in both the original and validation cohorts. Because some donors lacked HLA typing at each locus, the association tests relied only on the typed subset. In a later genetic analysis, a missense DCLRE1C variant was associated with V-gene and J-gene trimming of TCR beta chains, and the association was replicated in an independent cohort. A few of the identified cytomegalovirus-associated TCR beta chains were confirmed in vitro to be specific for cytomegalovirus antigens. The study gave a list of over 150 TCR beta chains associated with cytomegalovirus. At a false discovery rate of 0.05, a later analysis linked 15,000 to 20,000 TCR beta sequences to specific HLA alleles. A further reported finding was that TCR beta sequences accurately predicted the HLA-A and HLA-B alleles for most subjects in the first cohort. In a later analysis, several top co-occurrence clusters were reported to appear linked to parvovirus B19, influenza, CMV and Epstein-Barr virus. Correlated functional status among segregating V segments might be attributable to linkage disequilibrium, but an unknown experimental factor could not be ruled out. In a later analysis, the rate of TCR association differed among HLA loci, with DRB1 alleles having the most associated TCRs and HLA-C alleles having the fewest. Some IMGT-functional V segments, including TRBV6-2 and TRBV6-3, could not be distinguished by the 87-base-pair reads and were therefore excluded. When HLA alleles, especially DR and DQ, strongly co-occurred, attributing TCR associations to individual alleles was difficult. In a later analysis, HLA-associated TCR beta chains were found to be more clonally expanded and to have lower generation probabilities than equally common non-associated chains. While some public TCRs were present in many individuals, most TCR sequences turned up only very rarely across donors. In an earlier analysis of approximately 590 of the donors, most TCR beta V segments were observed in productive rearrangements about 90% or about 30% of the time, broadly matching IMGT annotations. Compared with the approximately 710-donor mean, donors in an Asian-associated ancestry cluster had fewer N-insertions in productive TCRs, according to a later genetic analysis. The presence/absence analyses assumed that sequencing depth was roughly uniform across donors, and that assumption may not be true. Because counts were too low, seventeen rarely observed V segments, including chromosome 9 orphons, were excluded from the earlier analysis of roughly 580 of the donors.

The cohort consisted of approximately 690 healthy bone marrow donors. Cohort members were all nominally healthy when sampled, although unrecorded immune exposures were likely present. The donor was CMV seronegative and was included in the group of 352 seronegative cohort members. A peripheral blood sample was provided by each donor, and peripheral blood mononuclear cells were used for TCR beta sequencing. The Qiagen DNeasy Blood Extraction Kit was used to extract genomic DNA from the blood cell samples. Remarks on this clone: Its target antigen remains unknown. Nothing much larger sits one base from this clone, and base qualities are not available.

This receptor was identified in a man between 18 and 35 years old in good health and CMV-seronegative. The chain couples TRBV5-1 to TRBJ2-1, with 14 bases matching TRBD2. Sequenced sample: PBMCs. The DNA reads TGCGCCAGCAGCTGGGGGACTAGCGGGGGCGGTGAGCAGTTCTTC. It translates as CASSWGTSGGGEQFF. Beyond the CDR3, the reference TRBV5-1 and TRBJ2-1 genes provide the residues; the full variable domain reads: KAGVTQTPRYLIKTRGQQVTLSCSPISGHRSVSWYQQTPGQGLQFLFEYFSETQRNKGNFPGRFSGRQFSNSRSEMNVSTLELGDSALYLCASSWGTSGGGEQFFGPGTRLTVL.